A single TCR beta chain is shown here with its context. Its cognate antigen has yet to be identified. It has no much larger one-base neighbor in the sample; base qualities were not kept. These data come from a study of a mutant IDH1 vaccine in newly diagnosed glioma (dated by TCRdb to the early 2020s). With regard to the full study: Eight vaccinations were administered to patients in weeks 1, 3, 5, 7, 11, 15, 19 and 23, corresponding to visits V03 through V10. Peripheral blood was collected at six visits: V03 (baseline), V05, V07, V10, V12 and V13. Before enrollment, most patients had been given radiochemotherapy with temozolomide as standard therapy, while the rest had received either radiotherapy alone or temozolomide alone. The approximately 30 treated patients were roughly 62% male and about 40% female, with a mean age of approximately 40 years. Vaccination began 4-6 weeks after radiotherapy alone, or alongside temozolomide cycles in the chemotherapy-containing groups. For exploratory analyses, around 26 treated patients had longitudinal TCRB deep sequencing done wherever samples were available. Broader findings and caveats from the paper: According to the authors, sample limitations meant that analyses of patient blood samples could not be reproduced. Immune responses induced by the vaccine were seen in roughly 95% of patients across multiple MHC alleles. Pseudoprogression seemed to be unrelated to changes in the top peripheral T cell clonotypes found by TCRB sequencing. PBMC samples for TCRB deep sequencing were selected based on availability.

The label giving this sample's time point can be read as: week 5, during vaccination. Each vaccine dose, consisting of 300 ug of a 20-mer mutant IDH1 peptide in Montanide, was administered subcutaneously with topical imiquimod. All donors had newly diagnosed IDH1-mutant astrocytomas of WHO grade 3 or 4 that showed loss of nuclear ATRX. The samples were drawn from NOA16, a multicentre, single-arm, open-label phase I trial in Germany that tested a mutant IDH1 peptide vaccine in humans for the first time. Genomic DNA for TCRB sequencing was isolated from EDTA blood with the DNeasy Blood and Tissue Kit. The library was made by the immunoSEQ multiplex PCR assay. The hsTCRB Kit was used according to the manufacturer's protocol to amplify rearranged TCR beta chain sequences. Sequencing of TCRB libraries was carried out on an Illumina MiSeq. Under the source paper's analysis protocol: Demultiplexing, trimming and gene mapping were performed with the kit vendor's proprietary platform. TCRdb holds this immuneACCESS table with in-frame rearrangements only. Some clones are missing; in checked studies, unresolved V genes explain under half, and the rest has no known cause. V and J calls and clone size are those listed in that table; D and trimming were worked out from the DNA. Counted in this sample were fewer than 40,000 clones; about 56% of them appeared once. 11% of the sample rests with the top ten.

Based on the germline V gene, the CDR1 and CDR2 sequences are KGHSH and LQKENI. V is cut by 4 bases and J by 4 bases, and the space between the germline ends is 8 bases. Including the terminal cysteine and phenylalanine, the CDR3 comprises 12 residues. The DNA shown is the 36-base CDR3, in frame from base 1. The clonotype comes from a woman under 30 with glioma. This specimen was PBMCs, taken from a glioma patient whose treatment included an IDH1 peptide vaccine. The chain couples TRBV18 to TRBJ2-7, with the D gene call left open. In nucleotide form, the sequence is TGTGCCAGCTCACGGGGTGTATACGAGCAGTACTTC. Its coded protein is CASSRGVYEQYF.